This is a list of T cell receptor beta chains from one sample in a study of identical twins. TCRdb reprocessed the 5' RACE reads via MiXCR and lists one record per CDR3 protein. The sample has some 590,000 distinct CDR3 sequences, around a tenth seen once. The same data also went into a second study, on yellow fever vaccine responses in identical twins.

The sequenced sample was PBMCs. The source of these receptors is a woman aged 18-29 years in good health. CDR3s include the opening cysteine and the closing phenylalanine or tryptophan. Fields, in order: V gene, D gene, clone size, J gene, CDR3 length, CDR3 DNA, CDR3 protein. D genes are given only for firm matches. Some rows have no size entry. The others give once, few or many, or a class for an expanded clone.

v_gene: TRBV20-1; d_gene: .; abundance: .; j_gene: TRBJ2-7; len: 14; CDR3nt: TGCAGTGCTAGAGATCTAGGGATCTCCTACGAGCAGTACTTC; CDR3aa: CSARDLGISYEQYF
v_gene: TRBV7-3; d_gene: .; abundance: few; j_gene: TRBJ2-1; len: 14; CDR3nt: TGTGCCAGCAGCTTAGGCGGACCTCCCCGTGAGCAGTTCTTC; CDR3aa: CASSLGGPPREQFF
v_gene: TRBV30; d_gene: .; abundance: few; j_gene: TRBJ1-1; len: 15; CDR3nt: TGTGCCTGGAGTGTATGGGGGGCTAACGACACTGAAGCTTTCTTT; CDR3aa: CAWSVWGANDTEAFF
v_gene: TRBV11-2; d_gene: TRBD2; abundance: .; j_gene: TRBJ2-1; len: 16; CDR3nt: TGTGCCAGCAGCTCGCTAGCGGGACGTTCCTACAATGAGCAGTTCTTC; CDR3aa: CASSSLAGRSYNEQFF
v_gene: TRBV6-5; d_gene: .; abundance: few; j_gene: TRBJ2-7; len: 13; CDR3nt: TGTGCCAGCAGTTCCCTTGAGGGCTACGAGCAGTACTTC; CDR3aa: CASSSLEGYEQYF
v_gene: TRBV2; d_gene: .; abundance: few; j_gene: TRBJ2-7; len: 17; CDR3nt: TGTGCCAGCAGTGAAAGGACTTTACCCCGATGGGGCTACGAGCAGTACTTC; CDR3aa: CASSERTLPRWGYEQYF
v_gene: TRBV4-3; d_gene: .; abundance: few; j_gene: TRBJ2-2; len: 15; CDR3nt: TGCGCCAGCAGCCAAGATCATGGGGGGTCGGGGGAGCTGTTTTTT; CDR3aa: CASSQDHGGSGELFF
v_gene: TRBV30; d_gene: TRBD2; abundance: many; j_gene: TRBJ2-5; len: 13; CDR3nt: TGTGCCTGGAGCCCCGGGGGGGCGGAGACCCAGTACTTC; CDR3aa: CAWSPGGAETQYF
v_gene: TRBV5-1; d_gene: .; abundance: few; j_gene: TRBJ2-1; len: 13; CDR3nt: TGCGCCAGCAGCTTTCCCGGGGGTGGTGAGCAGTTCTTC; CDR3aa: CASSFPGGGEQFF
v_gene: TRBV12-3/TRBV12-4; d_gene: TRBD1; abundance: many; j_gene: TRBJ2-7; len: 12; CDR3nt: TGTGCCAGCAGCACGACAGGGAACGAGCAGTACTTC; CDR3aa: CASSTTGNEQYF
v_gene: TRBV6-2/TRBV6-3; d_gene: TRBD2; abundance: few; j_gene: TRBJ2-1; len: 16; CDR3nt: TGTGCCAGCAGTTACTGGTCCGGGGGGGCGTCTCTTGAGCAGTTCTTC; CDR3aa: CASSYWSGGASLEQFF
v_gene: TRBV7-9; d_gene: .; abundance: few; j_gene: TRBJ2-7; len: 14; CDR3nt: TGTGCCAGCAGCTTATCGGACAGCGACTACGAGCAGTACTTC; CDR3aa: CASSLSDSDYEQYF
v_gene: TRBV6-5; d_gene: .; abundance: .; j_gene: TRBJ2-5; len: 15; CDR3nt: TGTGCCAGCAGTTACTCGAGGCAGGCCGGTGAGACCCAGTACTTC; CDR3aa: CASSYSRQAGETQYF
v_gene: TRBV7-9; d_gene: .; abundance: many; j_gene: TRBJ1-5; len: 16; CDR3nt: TGTGCCAGCAGCTTGGGGTCCGGTTCCGGCAATCAGCCCCAGCATTTT; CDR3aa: CASSLGSGSGNQPQHF
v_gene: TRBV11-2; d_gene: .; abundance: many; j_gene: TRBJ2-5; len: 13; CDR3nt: TGTGCCAGCAGAAGCTCGGCTTGGGAGACCCAGTACTTC; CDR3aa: CASRSSAWETQYF
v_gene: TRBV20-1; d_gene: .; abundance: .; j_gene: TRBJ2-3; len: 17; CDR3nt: TGCAGTGCTAGAGATGGGGGGCAGCGGCCTAGCACAGATACGCAGTATTTT; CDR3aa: CSARDGGQRPSTDTQYF
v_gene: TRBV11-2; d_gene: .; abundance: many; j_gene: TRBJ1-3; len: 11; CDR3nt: TGTGCCAGCAGCTTGCGTGACACCATATATTTT; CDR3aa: CASSLRDTIYF
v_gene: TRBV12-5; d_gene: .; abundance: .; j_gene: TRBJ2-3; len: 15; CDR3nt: TGTGCTAGTGCCCAAGGGGAAATTAGCACAGATACGCAGTATTTT; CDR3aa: CASAQGEISTDTQYF
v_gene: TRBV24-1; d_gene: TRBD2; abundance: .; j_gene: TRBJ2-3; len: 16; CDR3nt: TGTGCCACCAGTGATTCGGGCACCCGGGGGGTAATTACGCAGTATTTT; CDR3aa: CATSDSGTRGVITQYF
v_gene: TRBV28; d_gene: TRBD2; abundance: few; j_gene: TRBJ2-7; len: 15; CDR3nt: TGTGCCAGCAGTTTGCTAGCGGGAACAATCTACGAGCAGTACTTC; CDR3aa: CASSLLAGTIYEQYF
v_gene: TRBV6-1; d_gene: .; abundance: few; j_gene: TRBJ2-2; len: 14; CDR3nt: TGTGCCAGCAGTGATGCGGTGGATACCGGGGAGCTGTTTTTT; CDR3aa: CASSDAVDTGELFF
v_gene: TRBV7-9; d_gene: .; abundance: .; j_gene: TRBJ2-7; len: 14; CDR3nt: TGTGCCAGCACCCCGGAGGGAGTGGGCTACGAGCAGTACTTC; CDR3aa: CASTPEGVGYEQYF
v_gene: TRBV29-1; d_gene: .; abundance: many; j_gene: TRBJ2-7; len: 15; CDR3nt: TGCAGCGTTGAAGATCGGGACCGTAGCTCCTACGAGCAGTACTTC; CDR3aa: CSVEDRDRSSYEQYF
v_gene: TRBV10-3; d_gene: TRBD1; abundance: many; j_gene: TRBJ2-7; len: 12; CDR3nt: TGTGCCATCACCGGACAGGGTTACGAGCAGTACTTC; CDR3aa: CAITGQGYEQYF
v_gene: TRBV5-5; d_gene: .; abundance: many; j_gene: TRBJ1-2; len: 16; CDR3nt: TGTGCCAGCAGCTTGGGTGGTGGCAGGGCTGTTGGAGGCTACACCTTC; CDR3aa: CASSLGGGRAVGGYTF
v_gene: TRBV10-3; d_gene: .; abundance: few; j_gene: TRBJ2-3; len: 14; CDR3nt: TGTGCCATCGGGAGAGCACTGGGCACAGATACGCAGTATTTT; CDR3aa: CAIGRALGTDTQYF
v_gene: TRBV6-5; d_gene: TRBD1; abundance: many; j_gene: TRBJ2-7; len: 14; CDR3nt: TGTGCCAGCAGTTCTCAGGGGGCTCCATACGAGCAGTACTTC; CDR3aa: CASSSQGAPYEQYF
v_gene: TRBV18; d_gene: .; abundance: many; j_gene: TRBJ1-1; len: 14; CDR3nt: TGTGCCAGCTCGGAAGATTCCGGGGGCACTGAAGCTTTCTTT; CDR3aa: CASSEDSGGTEAFF
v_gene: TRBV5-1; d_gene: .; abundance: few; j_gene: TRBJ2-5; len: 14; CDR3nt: TGCGCCAGCAGCCTATCGACTGAGGGGGAGACCCAGTACTTC; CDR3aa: CASSLSTEGETQYF
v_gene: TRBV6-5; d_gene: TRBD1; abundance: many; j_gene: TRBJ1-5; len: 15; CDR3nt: TGTGCCAGCAGTTACGGACAGGGTCATGGTCAGCCCCAGCATTTT; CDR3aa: CASSYGQGHGQPQHF
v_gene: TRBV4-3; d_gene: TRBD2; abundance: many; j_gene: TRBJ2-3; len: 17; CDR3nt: TGCGCCAGCAGCCAAGACTTAGCGGGAGTACGGGCAGATACGCAGTATTTT; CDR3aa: CASSQDLAGVRADTQYF
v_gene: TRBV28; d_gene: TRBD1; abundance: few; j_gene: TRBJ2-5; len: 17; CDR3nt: TGTGCCAGCAGTCACCACTATTTGGACAGGGACGAAGAGACCCAGTACTTC; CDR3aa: CASSHHYLDRDEETQYF
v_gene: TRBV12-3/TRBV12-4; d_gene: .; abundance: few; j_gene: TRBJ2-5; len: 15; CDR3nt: TGTGCCAGCAGTTGGCGGGGAGTGGGGCAAGAGACCCAGTACTTC; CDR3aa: CASSWRGVGQETQYF
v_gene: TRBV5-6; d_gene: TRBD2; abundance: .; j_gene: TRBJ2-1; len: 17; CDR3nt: TGTGCCAGCAGCTCTTCCCTTAGTAGCGGGGGCTACAATGAGCAGTTCTTC; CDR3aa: CASSSSLSSGGYNEQFF
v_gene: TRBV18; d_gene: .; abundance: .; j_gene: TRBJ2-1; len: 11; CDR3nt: TGTGCCAGCTCAGGGAGTCTCCAGGAGTTCTTC; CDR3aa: CASSGSLQEFF
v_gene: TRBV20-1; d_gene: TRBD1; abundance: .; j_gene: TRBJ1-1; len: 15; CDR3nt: TGCAGTGCTAGACCATTGGGACAGGGGGGCACTGAAGCTTTCTTT; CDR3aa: CSARPLGQGGTEAFF
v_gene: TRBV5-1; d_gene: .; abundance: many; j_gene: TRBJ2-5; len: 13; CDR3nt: TGCGCCAGCAGCCCGGGACATGAAGAGACCCAGTACTTC; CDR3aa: CASSPGHEETQYF
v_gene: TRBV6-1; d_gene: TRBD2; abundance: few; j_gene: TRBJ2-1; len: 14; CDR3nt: TGTGCCAGCAGACGCGGACTAGCTGGGGGTGAGCAGTTCTTC; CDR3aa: CASRRGLAGGEQFF
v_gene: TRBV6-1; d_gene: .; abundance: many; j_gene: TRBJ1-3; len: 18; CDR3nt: TGTGCCAGCAGCTCCCGCACAGTGGACAGAGGCTCTGGAAACACCATATATTTT; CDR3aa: CASSSRTVDRGSGNTIYF
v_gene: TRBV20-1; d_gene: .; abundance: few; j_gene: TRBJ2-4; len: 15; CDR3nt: TGCAGTGCCCCCACTCGGGGTATGGCCAAAAACATTCAGTACTTC; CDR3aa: CSAPTRGMAKNIQYF
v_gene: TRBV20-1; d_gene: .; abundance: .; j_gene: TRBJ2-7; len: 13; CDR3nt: TGCAGTGCTAGAGAGGACCCCACCTACGAGCAGTACTTC; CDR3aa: CSAREDPTYEQYF
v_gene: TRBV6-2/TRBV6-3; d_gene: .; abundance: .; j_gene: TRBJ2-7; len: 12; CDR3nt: TGTGCCAACAGCCGACGGGTGTACGAGCAGTACTTC; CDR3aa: CANSRRVYEQYF
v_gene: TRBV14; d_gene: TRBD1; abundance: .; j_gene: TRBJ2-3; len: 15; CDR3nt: TGTGCCAGCAGCCAAGAGGGACAGGGCACAGATACGCAGTATTTT; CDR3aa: CASSQEGQGTDTQYF